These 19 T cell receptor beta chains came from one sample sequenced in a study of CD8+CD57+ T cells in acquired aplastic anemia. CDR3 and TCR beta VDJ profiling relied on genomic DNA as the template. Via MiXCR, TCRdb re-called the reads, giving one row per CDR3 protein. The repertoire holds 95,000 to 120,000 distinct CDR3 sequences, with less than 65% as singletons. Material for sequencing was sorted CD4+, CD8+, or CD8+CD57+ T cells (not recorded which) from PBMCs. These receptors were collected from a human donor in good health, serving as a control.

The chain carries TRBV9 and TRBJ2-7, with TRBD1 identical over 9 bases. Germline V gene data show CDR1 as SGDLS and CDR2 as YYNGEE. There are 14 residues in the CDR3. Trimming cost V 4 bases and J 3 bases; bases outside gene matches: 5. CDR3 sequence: CASSQRDRVYEQYF. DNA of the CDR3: TGTGCCAGCAGCCAAAGGGACAGGGTCTACGAGCAGTACTTC.

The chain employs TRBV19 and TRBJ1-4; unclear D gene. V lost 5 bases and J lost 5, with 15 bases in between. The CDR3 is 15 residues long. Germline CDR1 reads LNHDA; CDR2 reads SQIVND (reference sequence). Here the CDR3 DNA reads TGTGCCAGTAGTCACACTAGCTTCGGGAATGAAAAACTGTTTTTT. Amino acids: CASSHTSFGNEKLFF.

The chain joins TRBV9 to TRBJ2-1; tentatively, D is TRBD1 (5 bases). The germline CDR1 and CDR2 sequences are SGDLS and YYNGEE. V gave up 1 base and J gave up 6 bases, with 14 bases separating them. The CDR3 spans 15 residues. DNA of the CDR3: TGTGCCAGCAGCGTAATGGACATGGGTGGCAATGAGCAGTTCTTC. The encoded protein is CASSVMDMGGNEQFF.

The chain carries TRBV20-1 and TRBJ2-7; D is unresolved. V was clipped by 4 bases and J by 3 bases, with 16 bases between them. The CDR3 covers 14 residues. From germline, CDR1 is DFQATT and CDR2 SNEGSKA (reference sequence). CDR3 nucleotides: TGCAGTGCTACGAACAGCCTCCGGGTCTACGAGCAGTACTTC. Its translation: CSATNSLRVYEQYF.

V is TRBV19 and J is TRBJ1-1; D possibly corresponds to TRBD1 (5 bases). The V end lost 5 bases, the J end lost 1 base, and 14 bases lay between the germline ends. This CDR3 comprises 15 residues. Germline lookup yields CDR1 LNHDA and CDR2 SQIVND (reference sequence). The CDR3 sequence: CASSVPGLGNTEAFF. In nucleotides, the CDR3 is TGTGCCAGTAGTGTCCCGGGACTGGGGAACACTGAAGCTTTCTTT.

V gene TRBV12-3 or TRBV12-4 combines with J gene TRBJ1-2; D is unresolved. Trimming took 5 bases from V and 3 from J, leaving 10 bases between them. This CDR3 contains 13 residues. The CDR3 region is CASSRPRDYGYTF. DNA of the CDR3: TGTGCCAGCAGTCGGCCTCGAGACTATGGCTACACCTTC.

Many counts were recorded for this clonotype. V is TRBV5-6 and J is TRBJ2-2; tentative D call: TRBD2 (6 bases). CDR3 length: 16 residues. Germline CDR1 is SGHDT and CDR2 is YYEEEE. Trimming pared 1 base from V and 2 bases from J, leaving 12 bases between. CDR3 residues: CASSLIYGGNTGELFF. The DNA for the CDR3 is TGTGCCAGCAGCTTGATATACGGGGGAAACACCGGGGAGCTGTTTTTT.

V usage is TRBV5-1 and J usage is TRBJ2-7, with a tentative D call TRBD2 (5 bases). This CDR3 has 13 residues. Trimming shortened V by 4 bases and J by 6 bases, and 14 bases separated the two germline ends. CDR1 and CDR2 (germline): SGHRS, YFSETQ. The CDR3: CASSPIPEGEQYF. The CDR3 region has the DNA TGCGCCAGCAGCCCTATTCCAGAGGGCGAGCAGTACTTC.

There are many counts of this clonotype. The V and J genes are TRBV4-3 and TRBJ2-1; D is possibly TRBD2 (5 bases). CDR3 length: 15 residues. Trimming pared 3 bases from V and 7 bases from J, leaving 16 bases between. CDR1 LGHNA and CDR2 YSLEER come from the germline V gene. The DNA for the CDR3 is TGCGCCAGCAGCCAGGATAGGGAGCCAAAAAATGAGCAGTTCTTC. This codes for CASSQDREPKNEQFF.

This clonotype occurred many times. CDR3 sequence: CSVEDLPTGGGYNEQFF. CDR3 DNA sequence: TGCAGCGTTGAAGATCTCCCTACAGGGGGGGGTTACAATGAGCAGTTCTTC. The J gene is TRBJ2-1, the V gene TRBV29-1; the D gene is possibly TRBD1 (8 bases). The V and J ends lost 0 bases and 4 bases respectively, with 19 bases between them. CDR3 length equals 17 residues. The V gene's germline CDR1 is SQVTM and CDR2 ANQGSEA.

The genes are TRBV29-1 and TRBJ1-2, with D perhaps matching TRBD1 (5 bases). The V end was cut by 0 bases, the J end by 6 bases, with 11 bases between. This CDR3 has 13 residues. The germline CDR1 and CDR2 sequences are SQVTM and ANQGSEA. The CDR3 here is CSVEDPGYNGYTF. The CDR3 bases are TGCAGCGTTGAAGACCCAGGGTACAATGGCTACACCTTC.

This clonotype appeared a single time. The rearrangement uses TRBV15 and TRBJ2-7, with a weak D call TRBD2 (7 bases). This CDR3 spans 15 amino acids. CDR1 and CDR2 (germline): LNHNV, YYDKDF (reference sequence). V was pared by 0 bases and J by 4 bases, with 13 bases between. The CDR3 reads CATSRDFGGLYEQYV. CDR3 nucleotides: TGTGCCACCAGCAGAGATTTCGGGGGGCTTTACGAGCAGTACGTC.

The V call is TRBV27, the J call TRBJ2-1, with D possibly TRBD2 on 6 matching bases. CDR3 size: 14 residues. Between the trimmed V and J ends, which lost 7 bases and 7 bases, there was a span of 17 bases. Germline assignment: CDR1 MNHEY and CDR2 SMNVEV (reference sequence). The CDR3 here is CASTPTSFPNEQFF. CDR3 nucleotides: TGTGCCAGCACCCCGACTAGTTTTCCAAATGAGCAGTTCTTC.

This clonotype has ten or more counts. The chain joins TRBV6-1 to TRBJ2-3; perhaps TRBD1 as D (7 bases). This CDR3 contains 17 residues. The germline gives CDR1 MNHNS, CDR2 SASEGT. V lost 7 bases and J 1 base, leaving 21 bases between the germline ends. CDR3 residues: CASNRGTAPLGTDTQYF. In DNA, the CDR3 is TGTGCCAGCAATCGGGGGACAGCACCTCTTGGCACAGATACGCAGTATTTT.

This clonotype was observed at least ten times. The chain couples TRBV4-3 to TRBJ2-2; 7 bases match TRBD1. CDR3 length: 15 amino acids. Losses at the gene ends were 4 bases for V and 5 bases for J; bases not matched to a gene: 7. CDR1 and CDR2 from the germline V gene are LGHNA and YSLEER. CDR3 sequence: CASSLETGQTGELFF. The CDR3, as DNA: TGCGCCAGCAGCCTAGAGACAGGGCAAACCGGGGAGCTGTTTTTT.

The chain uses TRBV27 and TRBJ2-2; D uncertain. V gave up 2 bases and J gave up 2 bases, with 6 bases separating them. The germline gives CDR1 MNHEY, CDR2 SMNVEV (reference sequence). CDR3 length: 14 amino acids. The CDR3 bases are TGTGCCAGCAGTTTACGTATAAACACCGGGGAGCTGTTTTTT. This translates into CASSLRINTGELFF.

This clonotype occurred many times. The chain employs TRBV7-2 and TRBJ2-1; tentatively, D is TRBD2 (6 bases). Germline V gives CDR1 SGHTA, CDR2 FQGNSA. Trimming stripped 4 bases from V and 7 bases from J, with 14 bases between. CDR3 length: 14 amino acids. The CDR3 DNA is TGTGCCAGCAGCTCCCCCACTAGCCGTAATGAGCAGTTCTTC. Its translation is CASSSPTSRNEQFF. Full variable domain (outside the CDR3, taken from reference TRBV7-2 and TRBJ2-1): GAGVSQSPSNKVTEKGKDVELRCDPISGHTALYWYRQSLGQGLEFLIYFQGNSAPDKSGLPSDRFSAERTGGSVSTLTIQRTQQEDSAVYLCASSSPTSRNEQFFGPGTRLTVL.

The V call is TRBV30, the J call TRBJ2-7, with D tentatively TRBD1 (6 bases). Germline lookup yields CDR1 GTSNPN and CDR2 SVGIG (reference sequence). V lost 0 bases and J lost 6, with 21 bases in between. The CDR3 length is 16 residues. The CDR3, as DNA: TGTGCCTGGAGTGTACAGGGAAGAAGGGGGTCGACCGAGCAGTACTTC. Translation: CAWSVQGRRGSTEQYF.

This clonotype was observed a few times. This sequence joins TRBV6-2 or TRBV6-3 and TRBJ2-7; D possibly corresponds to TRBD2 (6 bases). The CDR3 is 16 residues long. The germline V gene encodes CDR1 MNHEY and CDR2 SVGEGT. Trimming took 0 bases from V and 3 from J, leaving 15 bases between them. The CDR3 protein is CASSYSASERVYEQYF. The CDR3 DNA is TGTGCCAGCAGTTACTCGGCGTCCGAGCGGGTCTACGAGCAGTACTTC.